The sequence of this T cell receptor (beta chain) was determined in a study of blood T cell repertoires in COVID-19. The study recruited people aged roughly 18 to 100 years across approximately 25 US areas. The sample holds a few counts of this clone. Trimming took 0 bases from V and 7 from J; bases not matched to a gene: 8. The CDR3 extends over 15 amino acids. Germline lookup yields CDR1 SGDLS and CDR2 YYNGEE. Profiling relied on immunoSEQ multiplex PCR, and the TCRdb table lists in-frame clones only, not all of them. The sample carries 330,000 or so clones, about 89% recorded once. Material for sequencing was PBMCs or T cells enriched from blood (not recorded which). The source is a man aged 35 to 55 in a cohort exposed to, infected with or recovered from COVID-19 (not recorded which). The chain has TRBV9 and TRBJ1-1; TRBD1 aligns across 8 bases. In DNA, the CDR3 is TGTGCCAGCAGCGTAGCTACTGGACAGGGCATTGAAGCTTTCTTT. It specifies CASSVATGQGIEAFF. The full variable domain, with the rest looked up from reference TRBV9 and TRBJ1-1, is DSGVTQTPKHLITATGQRVTLRCSPRSGDLSVYWYQQSLDQGLQFLIQYYNGEERAKGNILERFSAQQFPDLHSELNLSSLELGDSALYFCASSVATGQGIEAFFGQGTRLTVV.